The rows below give T cell receptor beta chains drawn from one sample of a study of blood T cell repertoires in COVID-19. Assay: immunoSEQ multiplex PCR; the TCRdb copy retains only in-frame clones and omits some. The repertoire has 100,000 to 150,000 clones, approximately 81% of them found once; the top ten carry around 4.1%. The specimen sequenced was peripheral blood. These receptors came from a woman between 50 and 59 years old with acute or convalescent COVID-19. The CDR3 runs from the conserved cysteine through the conserved F or W. Fields, in order: V gene, J gene, clone size, CDR3 protein. Clone size appears in some rows only: once, few, many, or a class for an expanded clone.

TRBV2	TRBJ2-1	.	CTSNKGTAYWNEQFF
TRBV27	TRBJ1-6	.	CASSKGQVVNSPLHF
TRBV6-1	TRBJ1-2	.	CASSERGAGGLVAF
TRBV6-5	TRBJ1-2	.	CASTSDRVNYGYTF
TRBV3-1/TRBV3-2	TRBJ2-3	.	CASSPGTSRTDTQYF
TRBV5-4	TRBJ1-1	.	CASSLGSRGPTEAFF
TRBV7-9	TRBJ2-3	.	CASREGVDTQYF
TRBV6-6	TRBJ2-3	few	CASRDLSGSADTQYF
TRBV5-1	TRBJ1-4	.	CASSLAGGQGDEKLFF
TRBV3-1/TRBV3-2	TRBJ1-3	.	CASSQTGGRPSGNTIYF
TRBV5-5	TRBJ1-5	.	CASSLATGGYQPQHF
TRBV7-6	TRBJ1-5	few	CASSLQHPQPQHF
TRBV3-1/TRBV3-2	TRBJ2-3	.	CASRGSDTQYF
TRBV4-1	TRBJ1-1	.	CASSQEPGDAEAFF
TRBV6-5	TRBJ2-1	.	CASIGTSDYNEQFF
TRBV6-5	TRBJ2-3	.	CASRDRADTQYF
TRBV12-3/TRBV12-4	TRBJ1-1	.	CASSQQRNTEAFF
TRBV11-2	TRBJ1-3	.	CASSLRDRSSGNTIYF
TRBV28	TRBJ1-2	.	CASSSLETAPEGYTF
TRBV7-3	TRBJ1-1	.	CASSLLTNSEAFF
TRBV19	TRBJ1-1	.	CASSIGGNTEAFF
TRBV28	TRBJ2-3	.	CASSPAGGWRDTQYF
TRBV7-6	TRBJ2-1	.	CASSLLPAGGYNEQFF
TRBV19	TRBJ1-6	.	CASREQGVSPLHF
TRBV5-5	TRBJ2-2	.	CASNPLAGVDTGELFF
TRBV2	TRBJ2-3	.	CASSFQGTDTQYF
TRBV30	TRBJ2-3	.	CAWSPGTGTDTQYF
TRBV3-1/TRBV3-2	TRBJ1-1	few	CASSQRGGSNTEAFF
TRBV5-8	TRBJ1-2	.	CASSLTLAGGLGYTF
TRBV12-3/TRBV12-4	TRBJ1-2	.	CASSPDRAYGYTF
TRBV19	TRBJ1-5	.	CASSKQGSLDQPQHF
TRBV7-8	TRBJ2-1	once	CASSLVVATYNEQFF
TRBV2	TRBJ1-1	.	CASSVMLGSEAFF
TRBV4-1	TRBJ2-6	.	CASSQGAGYSGANVLTF
TRBV18	TRBJ2-7	.	CASSLSVGQGLAYEQYF
TRBV10-3	TRBJ1-6	.	CAISEGDRGYNSPLHF
TRBV19	TRBJ1-1	many	CASSIGWATENTEAFF